The T cell receptor (beta chain) under discussion was sequenced for a study of blood T cell repertoires in COVID-19. Study overall: PBMCs, B-cell-depleted T cells, or T cells provided the cDNA or gDNA that made up the material.

Clones were read by immunoSEQ multiplex PCR, and TCRdb kept only the in-frame ones, dropping some. This table holds approximately 140,000 clones, about 90% found once. V was trimmed by 2 bases and J by 0 bases, leaving 13 bases between them. The CDR3 spans 16 residues. Germline CDR1 and CDR2: SGHTA and FQGTGA. Sequences were obtained from peripheral blood. The clonotype comes from a woman aged 55-69 years with acute or convalescent COVID-19. V is TRBV7-3 and J is TRBJ1-2; possibly TRBD1 for D (6 bases). CDR3 coding DNA: TGTGCCAGCAGCTTAGGGGGGGCAGAGACTAACTATGGCTACACCTTC. It translates to CASSLGGAETNYGYTF.